The T cell receptor beta chain under discussion was sequenced for a study of cytomegalovirus exposure and HLA in healthy donors. The V end lost 0 bases, the J end lost 4 bases, and 9 bases lay between the germline ends. The germline gives CDR1 MNHEY, CDR2 SMNVEV (reference sequence). The CDR3 is 14 residues long. TCRdb keeps only in-frame clones here, not all; method: immunoSEQ multiplex PCR. The repertoire holds 55,000 to 75,000 clones, approximately 95% seen once, with over 6.5% in the top ten. The sample comprised PBMCs. The rearrangement uses TRBV27 and TRBJ1-1; no clear D gene. This receptor was obtained from a woman between 18 and 30 years old in good health and CMV-seropositive. The CDR3 DNA follows: TGTGCCAGCAGTTTATCAGGAGGCGTCACTGAAGCTTTCTTT. It translates to CASSLSGGVTEAFF.